The entry below gives a single T cell receptor beta chain sequence along with its context. The data were obtained in a study of CD8 T cells in Susac syndrome. CDR1 and CDR2 (germline): SGHNT, YENEEA. The trim removed 6 bases at V and 0 bases at J, leaving 6 bases unmatched. CDR3 length: 15 residues. The authors reverse transcribed roughly 0.5 to 1 ug RNA with random hexamers. Amplification of TCR beta CDR3 across 54 Vbeta and 13 Jbeta was performed with immunoSEQ multiplex PCR. One entry per CDR3 protein results from TCRdb running MiXCR on the immunoSEQ multiplex PCR reads. The sample lists 400,000 or so distinct CDR3 sequences; more than 70% were seen once.

Sequenced input: CD8+ T cells from PBMCs. The clonotype comes from a human donor with multiple sclerosis. The V call is TRBV11-3, the J call TRBJ1-2, with 8 bases fitting TRBD1. In DNA, the CDR3 is TGTGCCAGCAGGGGCCGGGACAGGTCTAACTATGGCTACACCTTC. It yields the protein CASRGRDRSNYGYTF.